This T cell receptor beta chain was captured in a study of blood T cell repertoires in COVID-19. The junction had 7 bases not matched to a gene; V was cut back by 4 bases and J by 5 bases. This CDR3 spans 15 amino acids. The germline CDR1 and CDR2 sequences are SGHNT and YYREEE (reference sequence). Here immunoSEQ multiplex PCR was the method, and the copy in TCRdb shows in-frame clones only, minus some. The sample has 150,000 to 200,000 clones; roughly nine tenths are singletons. The origin of this receptor is a man in his 60s with active or convalescent COVID-19. Sequencing was carried out using peripheral blood. The rearrangement joins TRBV5-4 to TRBJ2-2, with 8 bases aligning to TRBD1. In nucleotides, the CDR3 is TGTGCCAGCAGCCTCCAGGGGGCTGGAACCGGGGAGCTGTTTTTT. Translating gives CASSLQGAGTGELFF.